This T cell receptor (beta chain) was sequenced during a study of shared clonotypes between healthy human individuals (dated by TCRdb to between 2020 and 2021). About the full investigation: The cohort comprised a couple of women and a few men aged 18 to 49 years. For each donor, three plates each were used for CD4 naive and CD4 memory, two plates were used for CD8 naive, and one plate was used for CD8 memory. To estimate repertoire size and how much clonotypes are shared between individuals, the study performed deep sequencing of blood TCR repertoires from a few healthy adults. Libraries were prepared and TCR repertoires were sequenced by different laboratories using diverse techniques, in order to increase sequencing depth and limit assay-specific biases. Per donor, leukapheresis produced somewhere between about 0.94 and 9.5 billion PBMCs.

General findings and caveats noted by the study authors: Across a handful of donors, approximately 4.9% of naive CD4, roughly 3.5% of naive CD8, approximately 2.5% of memory CD4, and approximately 0.4% of memory CD8 clonotypes were shared. Pairwise subsampling led to the expectation that sequencing depth would affect the degree of clonotype sharing among donors. Sampling was restricted to blood, and TCR repertoires in tissues likely differ from the TCR repertoires found in blood. Incomplete sequencing was indicated by rarefaction of sorted-subset datasets, despite the large sequencing depth. Because the study included a small number of donors, the genetic and exposure-history diversity represented was limited. Compared with non-shared clonotypes, clonotypes shared by all four sorted-subset donors had higher generation probabilities. Estimated clonotype richness was generally larger for naive than for memory subsets.

As concerns this clone: Its antigen is currently not known. No base qualities exist here, and no much larger clone lies one base off it. Different DNA sequences within this sample yield the same CDR3.

Looking up the germline V gene yields CDR1 SQVTM and CDR2 ANQGSEA. The CDR3 holds 11 amino acids from the cysteine to the phenylalanine. Here the CDR3 DNA is all that survives: 33 bases in frame from base 1. V lost 5 bases and J lost 5 bases; the stretch between them is 6 bases long. CD8 naive samples consisted of CD45RO-negative cells that were positively selected for CCR7, yielding a CD45RA+CCR7+ population without TemRA cells. The donors were healthy, HIV-negative adults who had no recently reported acute infections or vaccinations. Every donor was a Caucasian adult residing in Nashville, Tennessee, USA. Blood was obtained by leukapheresis, after which PBMCs were separated by Ficoll-Histopaque density gradient centrifugation and cryopreserved in liquid nitrogen vapor phase. Purity and quantity of every magnetically sorted T cell population were checked by analytical flow cytometry. Genomic DNA was isolated from each sorted fraction and quantified by UV absorbance on a Nanodrop 2000c.

TCR CDR3 regions were amplified from genomic DNA by multiplex PCR using the deep immunoSEQ assay. For each cell subset, the extracted genomic DNA was distributed evenly across all wells of several immunoSEQ 96-well plates, and each plate served as one replicate. For sorted subsets, about 220 ng of genomic DNA, equivalent to some 30,000 T cell genomes, went into each replicate PCR. Purified libraries were measured with a Qubit 3.0 fluorometer, size-checked on a Bioanalyzer 2100, and measured again with the KAPA Library Quantification kit. Every immunoSEQ 96-well plate was sequenced on a separate single-read 150-cycle Illumina NextSeq 550 flow cell. Turning to the authors' computational methods: Because the immunoSEQ output held only junctional sequences and lacked quality scores, the filtering could not match the filtering applied to full-length reads. Sequences were annotated with PyIR, a Python wrapper for IgBLAST v1.9, using IMGT germline references to assign V/J genes and CDR3. Reads with weak V/J assignments (E-value above 1e-6), missing CDR3, stop codons, out-of-frame junctions, or ambiguous translated residues were removed. V3J clonotypes were defined as sequences sharing the same inferred V gene, J gene, and CDR3 amino acid sequence. The percentage overlap between two repertoires was calculated by dividing the number of shared unique clonotypes by the size of the smaller repertoire. Richness of each repertoire was evaluated using RTK rarefaction, the Chao1 estimator, and Recon v2.1 estimates of unobserved clonotypes. OLGA was used to compute generation probabilities for all TCRbeta clonotypes that the gDNA method yielded from a handful of donors. TCRdb took over this immuneACCESS table, retaining in-frame rearrangements with V and J assigned. Such tables are incomplete; in checked studies, under half of the missing clones stem from an unresolved V gene, and the remainder is unexplained. The DNA was the basis for D and trimming; V, J and clone size are from that table. In this sample the table shows 700,000 to 950,000 clones, 95% to 97% of which occur a single time. Of the sample, about 0.22% falls within the top ten clones.

This clonotype originated in a man aged 25 to 40 in good health. Rearrangement joined TRBV29-1 to TRBJ2-2; no confident D gene assignment can be made. The specimen was naive CD8+ T cells sorted from blood. The cell subset or site label of this sample denotes: CD45RA+CCR7+. CDR3 region: CSVLGTGELFF. The nucleotides are TGCAGCGTTCTAGGGACCGGGGAGCTGTTTTTT.